Listed below are T cell receptor beta chains from one sample, sequenced in a study of vaccination effects on CD4 cells after COVID-19. Libraries were prepared by immunoSEQ multiplex PCR; TCRdb keeps only in-frame clonotypes and omits some of them. Of more than 45,000 clones listed, roughly 80% were seen once; the top ten hold approximately 3%. Antigen specificity for these receptors is unknown. The sequencing here drew on CD4+ T cells from PBMCs cultured without peptide, taken before COVID-19 vaccination. Receptors were obtained from a human donor who received a COVID-19 vaccine. Both conserved end residues are part of each CDR3. A D gene is named only where the DNA matches it firmly. The size entry is marked missing in some rows and otherwise reads once, few, many or a size class.

abundance | d_gene | j_gene | v_gene | CDR3aa | CDR3nt
- | TRBD2 | TRBJ2-1 | TRBV5-1 | CASSFSGGAYNEQFF | TGCGCCAGCAGCTTTAGCGGGGGGGCCTACAATGAGCAGTTCTTC
- | TRBD1 | TRBJ1-2 | TRBV27 | CASSSPGQGNYGYTF | TGTGCCAGCAGTTCACCGGGACAGGGGAACTATGGCTACACCTTC
- | - | TRBJ2-4 | TRBV20-1 | CSARTGNIQYF | TGCAGTGCTAGAACTGGGAACATTCAGTACTTC
- | TRBD2 | TRBJ2-2 | TRBV4-1 | CASSQVVLAGGPGTGELFF | TGCGCCAGCAGCCAAGTGGTACTAGCGGGGGGGCCGGGTACCGGGGAGCTGTTTTTT
few | - | TRBJ2-1 | TRBV5-4 | CASSLDSNEQFF | TGTGCCAGCAGCTTGGACAGTAATGAGCAGTTCTTC
- | TRBD1 | TRBJ1-5 | TRBV6-6 | CASSYSDQGAGQPQHF | TGTGCCAGCAGTTACTCTGATCAGGGGGCAGGACAGCCCCAGCATTTT
once | - | TRBJ1-2 | TRBV3-1/TRBV3-2 | CASSQDQERGYTF | TGTGCCAGCAGCCAAGATCAAGAGCGTGGCTACACCTTC
few | - | TRBJ2-3 | TRBV3-1/TRBV3-2 | CASSQTWGPGNTQYF | TGTGCCAGCAGCCAAACTTGGGGGCCCGGCAATACGCAGTATTTT
- | - | TRBJ1-6 | TRBV7-2 | CASSFPTAINSPLHF | TGTGCCAGCAGCTTCCCGACAGCGATAAATTCACCCCTCCACTTT
- | - | TRBJ1-5 | TRBV19 | CASRFSGRSNQPQHF | TGTGCCAGTAGATTTTCGGGACGGAGCAATCAGCCCCAGCATTTT
- | - | TRBJ2-3 | TRBV5-4 | CASRPDKHTDTQYF | TGTGCCAGCAGACCAGACAAGCACACAGATACGCAGTATTTT